In this sample, the clone carrying this T cell receptor (beta chain) turned up a few times. TCRdb re-called the RT-PCR reads through MiXCR, storing one row per CDR3 protein. The data show about 960,000 distinct CDR3 sequences, with more than 15% seen just once and 5.5% to 6.5% held by the top ten. V shed 4 bases and J shed 8 bases, with 8 bases lying between them. The CDR3 totals 12 residues. The sample comes from a study of patients and donors after allogeneic stem cell transplantation. The sequencing sample was made of blood, either unsorted or a sorted T cell fraction (not recorded which). This TCR was sampled from a human donor who was either an allogeneic HSCT recipient or a stem cell or donor lymphocyte infusion donor (not recorded which). It is not recorded whose cells these are; they may come from a transplant donor. The chain employs TRBV12-3 or TRBV12-4 and TRBJ1-4; D is unclear. The CDR3 sequence is CASSWEGEKLFF. In DNA, the CDR3 is TGTGCCAGCAGTTGGGAGGGCGAAAAACTGTTTTTT.